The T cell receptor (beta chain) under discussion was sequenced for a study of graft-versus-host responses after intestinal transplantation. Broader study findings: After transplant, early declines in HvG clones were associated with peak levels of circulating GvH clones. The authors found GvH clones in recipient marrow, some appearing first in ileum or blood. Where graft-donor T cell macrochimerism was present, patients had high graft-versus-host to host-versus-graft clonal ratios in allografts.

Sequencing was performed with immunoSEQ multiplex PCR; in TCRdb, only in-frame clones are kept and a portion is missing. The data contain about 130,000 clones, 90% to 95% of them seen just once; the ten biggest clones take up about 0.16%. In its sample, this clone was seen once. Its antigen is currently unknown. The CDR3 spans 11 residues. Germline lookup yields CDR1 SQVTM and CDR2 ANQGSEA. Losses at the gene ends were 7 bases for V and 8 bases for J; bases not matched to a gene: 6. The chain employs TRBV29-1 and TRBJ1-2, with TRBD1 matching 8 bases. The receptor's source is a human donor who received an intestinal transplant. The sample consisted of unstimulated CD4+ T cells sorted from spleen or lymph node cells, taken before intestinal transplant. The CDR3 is CSAGQGNGYTF. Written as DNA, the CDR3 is TGCAGCGCTGGACAGGGAAACGGCTACACCTTC.